Given below is one T cell receptor beta chain in context. What it recognizes is unknown. The sample is drawn from a study of cytomegalovirus exposure and HLA in healthy donors. The primer mix had 60 Vbeta and 13 Jbeta primers. Profiling relied on immunoSEQ multiplex PCR, and the TCRdb table lists in-frame clones only, not all of them. The sample lists 95,000 to 150,000 clones, around 75% occurring once. General study findings and limits: Presence/absence analyses assumed roughly uniform sequencing depth across donors. A later analysis appeared to link common viral pathogens to several of the most significant clusters. Rarity characterized most TCR sequences, yet some public TCRs appeared in many donors.

V shed 6 bases and J 0 bases; nucleotides not matched to a gene: 20. The CDR3 consists of 20 residues. CDR1 and CDR2 from the germline V gene are MDHEN and SYDVKM. V is TRBV28 and J is TRBJ2-3; 8 positions agree with TRBD2. The sequenced sample was PBMCs. The TCR was taken from a woman in her thirties or forties in good health and CMV-seropositive. The CDR3 spells CASSPDTGGRHIYSTDTQYF. DNA for the CDR3: TGTGCCAGCAGCCCTGACACCGGCGGGAGGCATATCTATAGCACAGATACGCAGTATTTT.